This TCR beta chain was observed in a study of shared clonotypes between healthy human individuals. The authors ran the assay at deep level. Genomic DNA per cell subset filled all wells of several immunoSEQ plates. Generated by immunoSEQ multiplex PCR, the TCRdb table keeps only in-frame clones and is missing some. The top ten clones hold roughly 1.1% of a sample with about 2 million clones, over 85% of them seen once. Terminally differentiated effector memory CD45RA+ cells were left out of the naive CD8 fraction, which was CD45RO-negative and positively selected for CCR7. Each of the donors was a healthy adult who was HIV-negative and had not had a recent acute infection or vaccination. Looked up from germline, CDR1 is GTSNPN and CDR2 is SVGIG (reference sequence). This CDR3 region has 14 residues. The germline V and J ends were trimmed by 2 bases and 3 bases, with 14 bases remaining between them.

The sequence was obtained from a man between 18 and 29 years old in good health. Sequenced input: naive CD8+ T cells sorted from blood. The V and J genes are TRBV30 and TRBJ2-7, with D perhaps matching TRBD1 (6 bases). This CDR3 reads CAWSIGQTLYEQYF. CDR3 coding DNA: TGTGCCTGGAGTATAGGACAGACCCTCTACGAGCAGTACTTC.